This is a list of T cell receptor beta chains from one sample in a study of response to subunit inactivated influenza vaccine. TCRdb independently ran MiXCR on the RT-PCR reads; one entry per CDR3 protein. The table has 450,000 to 600,000 distinct CDR3 sequences, 6.5% to 8% seen once. The material was PBMCs from blood, obtained about 24 months after vaccination. Receptors were obtained from a man aged 50 to 75 who received an inactivated influenza vaccine. Each CDR3 is given with its conserved first and last residue. The order of the fields is J gene, V gene, CDR3 protein.

j_gene: TRBJ1-6; v_gene: TRBV18; CDR3aa: CASSETTVGSYNSPLHF
j_gene: TRBJ1-2; v_gene: TRBV20-1; CDR3aa: CSASLALHGYTF
j_gene: TRBJ2-1; v_gene: TRBV20-1; CDR3aa: CSARVGGRNYNEQFF
j_gene: TRBJ2-1; v_gene: TRBV11-2; CDR3aa: CASSLRQNYYNEQFF
j_gene: TRBJ2-5; v_gene: TRBV5-1; CDR3aa: CASRPAGTGETQYF
j_gene: TRBJ1-1; v_gene: TRBV7-2; CDR3aa: CASSQNYHTEAFF
j_gene: TRBJ1-1; v_gene: TRBV20-1; CDR3aa: CSARGGTGTRGTEAFF
j_gene: TRBJ2-1; v_gene: TRBV20-1; CDR3aa: CSARGPRVFSVYEQFF
j_gene: TRBJ1-2; v_gene: TRBV11-2; CDR3aa: CASSLNAGDGYTF
j_gene: TRBJ2-2; v_gene: TRBV10-3; CDR3aa: CAISGGTGFTGELFF
j_gene: TRBJ1-6; v_gene: TRBV6-1; CDR3aa: CASSEASQGGSPLHF
j_gene: TRBJ2-2; v_gene: TRBV14; CDR3aa: CASSQVAPGELFF
j_gene: TRBJ2-6; v_gene: TRBV20-1; CDR3aa: CSARDSRGPLAGANVLTF
j_gene: TRBJ2-7; v_gene: TRBV10-2; CDR3aa: CASNLGQGAPYEQYF
j_gene: TRBJ2-7; v_gene: TRBV4-1; CDR3aa: CASSQPSFYEQYF
j_gene: TRBJ2-3; v_gene: TRBV7-2; CDR3aa: CASSLGPFKQYF
j_gene: TRBJ2-3; v_gene: TRBV7-2; CDR3aa: CASSPTSGGAGDTQYF
j_gene: TRBJ2-2; v_gene: TRBV5-1; CDR3aa: CASRQTGGNPGELFF
j_gene: TRBJ2-2; v_gene: TRBV30; CDR3aa: CAWDPGLGQELFF
j_gene: TRBJ2-2; v_gene: TRBV5-1; CDR3aa: CASSFQANTGELFF
j_gene: TRBJ2-3; v_gene: TRBV5-1; CDR3aa: CASSLASRGDTQYF
j_gene: TRBJ2-7; v_gene: TRBV20-1; CDR3aa: CSARRGGEYEQYF
j_gene: TRBJ2-3; v_gene: TRBV9; CDR3aa: CASSPYSDTQYF
j_gene: TRBJ2-3; v_gene: TRBV20-1; CDR3aa: CSATAGPPDTQYF
j_gene: TRBJ2-1; v_gene: TRBV7-8; CDR3aa: CASSLPGLARNEQFF
j_gene: TRBJ1-2; v_gene: TRBV6-5; CDR3aa: CASSSWDIVRGIGYTF
j_gene: TRBJ2-3; v_gene: TRBV24-1; CDR3aa: CATGAGGPDTQYF
j_gene: TRBJ2-7; v_gene: TRBV4-3; CDR3aa: CASSRSGTDSYEQYF
j_gene: TRBJ2-1; v_gene: TRBV12-3/TRBV12-4; CDR3aa: CASSSIAGGAGNEQFF
j_gene: TRBJ1-1; v_gene: TRBV6-4; CDR3aa: CASRQTWNTEAFF
j_gene: TRBJ2-7; v_gene: TRBV7-9; CDR3aa: CASSLGTSGRHEQYF
j_gene: TRBJ2-5; v_gene: TRBV6-1; CDR3aa: CASTRPGQQETQYF
j_gene: TRBJ2-3; v_gene: TRBV6-1; CDR3aa: CASRTTGPSTDTQYF
j_gene: TRBJ2-3; v_gene: TRBV9; CDR3aa: CASSKAGGVGTDTQYF
j_gene: TRBJ2-7; v_gene: TRBV7-9; CDR3aa: CASSSFNNEQYF
j_gene: TRBJ2-5; v_gene: TRBV12-3/TRBV12-4; CDR3aa: CASSYTRTQYF
j_gene: TRBJ2-1; v_gene: TRBV27; CDR3aa: CASSQSPHEQFF
j_gene: TRBJ2-5; v_gene: TRBV24-1; CDR3aa: CATSDRTSGGFLETQYF
j_gene: TRBJ2-3; v_gene: TRBV6-1; CDR3aa: CASSRLNRGPTDTQYF
j_gene: TRBJ2-1; v_gene: TRBV7-2; CDR3aa: CASSLMGIPSYNEQFF
j_gene: TRBJ2-1; v_gene: TRBV7-2; CDR3aa: CASSRPGLDVLEQFF
j_gene: TRBJ2-2; v_gene: TRBV12-3/TRBV12-4; CDR3aa: CASTTGRTLFF
j_gene: TRBJ2-3; v_gene: TRBV6-2/TRBV6-3; CDR3aa: CASSDPSGGSTDTQYF
j_gene: TRBJ2-2; v_gene: TRBV5-1; CDR3aa: CASSLSGNVGTGELFF
j_gene: TRBJ2-5; v_gene: TRBV6-5; CDR3aa: CASSYLGTVQETQYF
j_gene: TRBJ2-5; v_gene: TRBV20-1; CDR3aa: CGGNRGGETQYF
j_gene: TRBJ2-5; v_gene: TRBV27; CDR3aa: CASSPGTHRGGETQYF
j_gene: TRBJ2-7; v_gene: TRBV5-6; CDR3aa: CASSFRRRVSYEQYF
j_gene: TRBJ2-7; v_gene: TRBV11-2; CDR3aa: CASSLVDGRRNYEQYF
j_gene: TRBJ2-3; v_gene: TRBV5-1; CDR3aa: CASSGGTSGGMAQYF
j_gene: TRBJ2-7; v_gene: TRBV20-1; CDR3aa: CSAPGISEQYF
j_gene: TRBJ2-5; v_gene: TRBV12-3/TRBV12-4; CDR3aa: CASSFGQGAKIETQYF
j_gene: TRBJ1-1; v_gene: TRBV7-8; CDR3aa: CASSPAQGVASTEAFF
j_gene: TRBJ1-1; v_gene: TRBV9; CDR3aa: CASSLRSGQETEAFF
j_gene: TRBJ1-3; v_gene: TRBV6-5; CDR3aa: CASSSDAIHSGNTIYF